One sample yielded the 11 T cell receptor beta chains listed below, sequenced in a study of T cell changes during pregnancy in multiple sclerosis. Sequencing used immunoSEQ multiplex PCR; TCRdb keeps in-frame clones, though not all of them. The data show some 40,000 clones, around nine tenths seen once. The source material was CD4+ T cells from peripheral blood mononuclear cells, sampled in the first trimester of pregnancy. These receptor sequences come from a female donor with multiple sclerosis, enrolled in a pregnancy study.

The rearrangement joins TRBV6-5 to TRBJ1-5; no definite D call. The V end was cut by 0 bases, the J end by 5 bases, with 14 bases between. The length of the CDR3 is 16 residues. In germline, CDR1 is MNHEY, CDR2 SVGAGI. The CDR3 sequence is CASSYSRATTDQPQHF. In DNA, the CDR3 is TGTGCCAGCAGTTACTCGCGGGCCACCACGGATCAGCCCCAGCATTTT.

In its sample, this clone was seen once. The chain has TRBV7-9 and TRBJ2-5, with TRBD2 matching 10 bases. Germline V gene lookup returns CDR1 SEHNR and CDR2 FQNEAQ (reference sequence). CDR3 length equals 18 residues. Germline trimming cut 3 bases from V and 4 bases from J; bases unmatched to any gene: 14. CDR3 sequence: CASSFRLGLAGVRETQYF. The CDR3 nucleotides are TGTGCCAGCAGCTTCCGGTTGGGGCTAGCGGGAGTGAGAGAGACCCAGTACTTC. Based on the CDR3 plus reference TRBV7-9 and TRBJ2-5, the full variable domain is DTGVSQNPRHKITKRGQNVTFRCDPISEHNRLYWYRQTLGQGPEFLTYFQNEAQLEKSRLLSDRFSAERPKGSFSTLEIQRTEQGDSAMYLCASSFRLGLAGVRETQYFGPGTRLLVL.

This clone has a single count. CDR3 DNA: TGCGCCAGCAGCCAGGACAGGGGAGAGACCCAGTACTTC. The encoded protein is CASSQDRGETQYF. This sequence joins TRBV4-3 and TRBJ2-5, with TRBD1 matching 9 bases. CDR1 LGHNA and CDR2 YSLEER come from the germline V gene. The CDR3 is 13 amino acids. J was trimmed by 4 bases and V by 3 bases; bases with no gene match: 0.

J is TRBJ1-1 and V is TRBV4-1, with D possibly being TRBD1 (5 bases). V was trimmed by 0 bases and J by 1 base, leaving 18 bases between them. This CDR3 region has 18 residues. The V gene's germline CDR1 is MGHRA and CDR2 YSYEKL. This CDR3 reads CASSQDPSRQTPNTEAFF. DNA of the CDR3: TGCGCCAGCAGCCAAGATCCCTCGAGACAGACCCCGAACACTGAAGCTTTCTTT.

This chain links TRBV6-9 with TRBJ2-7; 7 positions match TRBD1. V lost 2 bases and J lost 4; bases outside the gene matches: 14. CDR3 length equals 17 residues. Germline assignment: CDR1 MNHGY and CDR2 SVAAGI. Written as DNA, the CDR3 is TGTGCCAGCAGTTATCCTTCCGGGACAGACGAATTTTACGAGCAGTACTTC. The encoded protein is CASSYPSGTDEFYEQYF.

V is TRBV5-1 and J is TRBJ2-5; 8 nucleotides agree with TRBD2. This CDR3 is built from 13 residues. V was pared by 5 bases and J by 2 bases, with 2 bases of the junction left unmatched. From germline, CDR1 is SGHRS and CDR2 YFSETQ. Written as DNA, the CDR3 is TGCGCCAGCAGACTAGCGGTACAAGAGACCCAGTACTTC. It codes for CASRLAVQETQYF. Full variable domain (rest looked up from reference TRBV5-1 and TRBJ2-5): KAGVTQTPRYLIKTRGQQVTLSCSPISGHRSVSWYQQTPGQGLQFLFEYFSETQRNKGNFPGRFSGRQFSNSRSEMNVSTLELGDSALYLCASRLAVQETQYFGPGTRLLVL.

DNA of the CDR3: TGCGCCAGCAGCCCCAGGACAGGGGGCTATAACTATGGCTACACCTTC. It codes for CASSPRTGGYNYGYTF. The rearrangement uses TRBV5-1 and TRBJ1-2, with 11 bases lining up with TRBD1. Germline V gene data show CDR1 as SGHRS and CDR2 as YFSETQ. Unmatched junction bases numbered 6, after V lost 4 bases and J lost 1 base. The CDR3 is 16 amino acids.

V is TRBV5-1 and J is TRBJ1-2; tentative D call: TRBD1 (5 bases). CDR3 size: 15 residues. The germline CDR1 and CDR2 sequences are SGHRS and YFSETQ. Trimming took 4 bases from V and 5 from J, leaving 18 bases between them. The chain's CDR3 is CASSPGTAREYGYTF. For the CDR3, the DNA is TGCGCCAGCAGCCCGGGGACGGCCCGGGAGTATGGCTACACCTTC.

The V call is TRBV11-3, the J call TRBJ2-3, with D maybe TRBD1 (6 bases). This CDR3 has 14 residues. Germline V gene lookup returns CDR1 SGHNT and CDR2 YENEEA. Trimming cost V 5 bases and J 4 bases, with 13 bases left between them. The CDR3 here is CASSRRSGADTQYF. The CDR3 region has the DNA TGTGCCAGCAGCCGACGCTCAGGGGCAGATACGCAGTATTTT.

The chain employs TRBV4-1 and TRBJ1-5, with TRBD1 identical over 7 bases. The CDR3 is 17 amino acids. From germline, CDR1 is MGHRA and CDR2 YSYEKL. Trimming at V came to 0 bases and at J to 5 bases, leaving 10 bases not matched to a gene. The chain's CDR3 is CASSQEIGRGAHQPQHF. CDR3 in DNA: TGCGCCAGCAGCCAAGAGATAGGCAGGGGGGCCCATCAGCCCCAGCATTTT.

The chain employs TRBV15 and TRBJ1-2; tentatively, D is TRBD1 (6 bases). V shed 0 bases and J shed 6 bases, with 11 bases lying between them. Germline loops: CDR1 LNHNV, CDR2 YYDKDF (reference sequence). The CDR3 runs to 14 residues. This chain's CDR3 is CATSRDRGQHGYTF. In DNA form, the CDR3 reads TGTGCCACCAGCAGAGATAGAGGACAGCATGGCTACACCTTC. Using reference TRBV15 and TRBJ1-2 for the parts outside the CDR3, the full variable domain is DAMVIQNPRYQVTQFGKPVTLSCSQTLNHNVMYWYQQKSSQAPKLLFHYYDKDFNNEADTPDNFQSRRPNTSFCFLDIRSPGLGDTAMYLCATSRDRGQHGYTFGSGTRLTVV.